These 20 T cell receptor beta chains originate from one sample sequenced in a study of CD8 T cells in ankylosing spondylitis. Study-level findings and limits: There was a TCR beta motif, made of several highly homologous variants, that appeared characteristic of ankylosing spondylitis blood.

Their antigens remain unidentified. MiXCR, run by TCRdb on the 5' RACE reads, gives a single entry per CDR3 protein. The sample includes about 390,000 distinct CDR3 sequences, about a fifth seen only once; the top ten take approximately 15%. Sequences were obtained from blood, either unsorted or a sorted T cell fraction (not recorded which). Receptor source: a male donor with ankylosing spondylitis.

The chain carries TRBV5-1 and TRBJ2-1; 7 bases map to TRBD2. With V trimmed by 7 bases and J by 1 base, 5 bases remained unmatched. This CDR3 region has 14 residues. Germline V gene sequence: CDR1 SGHRS, CDR2 YFSETQ. The CDR3 here is CASWREPSYNEQFF. The CDR3, as DNA: TGCGCCAGCTGGCGGGAGCCTTCCTACAATGAGCAGTTCTTC.

J is TRBJ2-3 and V is TRBV7-9; unclear D gene. Germline V gene data show CDR1 as SEHNR and CDR2 as FQNEAQ (reference sequence). Between the trimmed V and J ends, which lost 1 base and 2 bases, there was a span of 16 bases. The CDR3 totals 17 residues. The CDR3 here is CASSLDEHHPFTDTQYF. The CDR3 DNA is TGTGCCAGCAGCTTAGATGAGCACCATCCTTTCACAGATACGCAGTATTTT. The entire variable domain, with the rest obtained from reference TRBV7-9 and TRBJ2-3, is as follows: DTGVSQNPRHKITKRGQNVTFRCDPISEHNRLYWYRQTLGQGPEFLTYFQNEAQLEKSRLLSDRFSAERPKGSFSTLEIQRTEQGDSAMYLCASSLDEHHPFTDTQYFGPGTRLTVL.

This clonotype turned up a few times. This chain connects TRBV18 to TRBJ1-5; D gene ambiguous. Between the trimmed V and J ends, which lost 0 bases and 2 bases, there was a span of 8 bases. CDR3 length: 15 residues. Germline values: CDR1 KGHSH, CDR2 LQKENI. CDR3 nucleotide sequence: TGTGCCAGCTCACCACCCCCGGAGGGCAATCAGCCCCAGCATTTT. As protein: CASSPPPEGNQPQHF.

The chain joins TRBV7-3 to TRBJ2-1; perhaps TRBD2 as D (5 bases). Trimming removed 8 bases from V and 4 bases from J, with 21 bases in between. The CDR3 has 16 residues. CDR1 SGHTA and CDR2 FQGTGA come from the germline V gene. In DNA, the CDR3 is TGTGCCAGCGCCACCGGGCCGGGGAACAGTTACAATGAGCAGTTCTTC. Residues: CASATGPGNSYNEQFF.

J is TRBJ2-2 and V is TRBV10-3; 7 bases agree with TRBD2. This CDR3 spans 15 amino acids. The junction had 2 bases not matched to a gene; V was cut back by 0 bases and J by 4 bases. CDR1 is ENHRY and CDR2 is SYGVKD in the germline V gene. The CDR3 reads CAISESSGVTGELFF. The CDR3 DNA reads TGTGCCATCAGTGAGTCGAGCGGGGTCACCGGGGAGCTGTTTTTT.

This clonotype was found once. The CDR3 ends on some other residue instead of the conserved phenylalanine or tryptophan, so this is likely a read error. The chain employs TRBV29-1 and TRBJ2-3; 10 bases line up with TRBD2. This CDR3 comprises 14 residues. V lost 4 bases and J lost 2; bases outside the gene matches: 3. Germline assignment: CDR1 SQVTM and CDR2 ANQGSEA. This CDR3 reads CSVATSGITDTQYL. The CDR3 nucleotides are TGCAGCGTTGCCACTAGCGGGATCACAGATACGCAGTATTTA.

This clonotype appeared many times. The chain uses TRBV25-1 and TRBJ2-3; no clear D gene. Germline lookup yields CDR1 MGHDK and CDR2 SYGVNS. Deletions cut 5 bases from V and 1 base from J, with 7 bases between. This CDR3 contains 13 residues. The CDR3 coding sequence is TGTGCCAGCAGTCCCCGGGGCACAGATACGCAGTATTTT. Protein: CASSPRGTDTQYF. The variable domain in full, with the rest retrieved from reference TRBV25-1 and TRBJ2-3, is EADIYQTPRYLVIGTGKKITLECSQTMGHDKMYWYQQDPGMELHLIHYSYGVNSTEKGDLSSESTVSRIRTEHFPLTLESARPSHTSQYLCASSPRGTDTQYFGPGTRLTVL.

The V gene is TRBV29-1, the J gene TRBJ2-1, with D maybe TRBD1 (5 bases). V lost 6 bases and J 8 bases, leaving 8 bases between the germline ends. CDR3 length: 10 residues. The germline gives CDR1 SQVTM, CDR2 ANQGSEA. The DNA for the CDR3 is TGCAGCGTAGGGGCATATGAGCAGTTCTTC. It codes for CSVGAYEQFF.

V gene TRBV4-3 combines with J gene TRBJ2-1; TRBD2 matches at 7 bases. The CDR3 has 14 residues. CDR1 and CDR2 (germline): LGHNA, YSLEER. The V gene end was trimmed by 0 bases and the J gene end by 9 bases; junction bases not matched to a gene: 5. The CDR3 sequence: CASSQDLTGGEQFF. The CDR3 bases are TGCGCCAGCAGCCAAGATCTGACGGGGGGTGAGCAGTTCTTC.

The chain links TRBV14 to TRBJ2-1, with D possibly matching TRBD1 (6 bases). Per germline, CDR1 SGHDN and CDR2 FVKESK. Deletions cut 6 bases from V and 1 base from J, with 16 bases between. The length of the CDR3 is 16 residues. CDR3: CASSRLRGSSYNEQFF. For the CDR3, the DNA is TGTGCCAGCAGTCGCCTCAGGGGATCTTCCTACAATGAGCAGTTCTTC.

V gene TRBV15 combines with J gene TRBJ2-2; D is perhaps TRBD1 (5 bases). V was shortened by 0 bases and J by 1 base, with 12 bases between the two germline ends. The CDR3 is made up of 17 amino acids. Germline CDR1 and CDR2: LNHNV and YYDKDF (reference sequence). The CDR3 nucleotides read TGTGCCACCAGCAGAGACCCAGGGCGCCTGAACACCGGGGAGCTGTTTTTT. It translates to CATSRDPGRLNTGELFF. The full variable domain, with the rest looked up from reference TRBV15 and TRBJ2-2, is DAMVIQNPRYQVTQFGKPVTLSCSQTLNHNVMYWYQQKSSQAPKLLFHYYDKDFNNEADTPDNFQSRRPNTSFCFLDIRSPGLGDTAMYLCATSRDPGRLNTGELFFGEGSRLTVL.

This clonotype was seen a handful of times. V and J are TRBV28 and TRBJ2-7; TRBD1 agrees at 12 bases. The CDR3 sequence is 15 residues long. Losses at the gene ends were 6 bases for V and 4 bases for J; bases not matched to a gene: 7. Looked up from germline, CDR1 is MDHEN and CDR2 is SYDVKM. This CDR3 reads CASSRAGQGAYEQYF. DNA of the CDR3: TGTGCCAGCAGCCGGGCGGGACAGGGGGCTTACGAGCAGTACTTC.

Concerning this clonotype itself: An end of the junction differs from the germline gene, which may be a read error. In DNA, the CDR3 is TGTGCCAGCAGCTTACCCGGGAGGTTT. Amino acid sequence: CASSLPGRF. The chain combines TRBV5-5 with TRBJ1-1; D is undetermined. Germline assignment: CDR1 SGHKS and CDR2 YYEKEE (reference sequence). The CDR3 covers 9 residues.

The CDR3 region is CASSLALAGRQFF. The CDR3 region has the DNA TGCGCCAGCAGCTTGGCCCTGGCGGGAAGGCAGTTCTTC. The chain uses TRBV5-1 and TRBJ2-1, with D possibly TRBD2 on 6 matching bases. Trimming shortened V by 0 bases and J by 12 bases, and 13 bases separated the two germline ends. Germline CDR1 is SGHRS and CDR2 is YFSETQ. The CDR3 length is 13 residues.

This clonotype was seen a few times. One end of the junction fails to match germline, which may point to a read error. The chain couples TRBV4-1 to TRBJ2-2, with 9 positions matching TRBD2. CDR1 is MGHRA and CDR2 is YSYEKL in the germline V gene. The length of the CDR3 is 15 residues. Here the CDR3 reads CASRQDTSGTGELFF. The CDR3 DNA follows: TGCGCCAGCAGACAAGATACTAGCGGGACCGGGGAGCTGTTTTTT.

This clonotype was counted at least ten times. The chain links TRBV5-6 to TRBJ2-7, with a possible D match to TRBD1 (5 bases). Per the germline V gene, CDR1 is SGHDT and CDR2 is YYEEEE. The CDR3 runs 14 residues. The V and J ends lost 1 base and 8 bases respectively, with 16 bases between them. CDR3 sequence reads: CASSLFRAGRQQYF. The CDR3 bases are TGTGCCAGCAGCTTGTTTCGGGCAGGGCGACAGCAGTACTTC.

The chain's CDR3 is CASRISSGSTEQYF. The DNA of the CDR3 is TGTGCCAGCAGGATTTCTAGCGGGAGTACCGAGCAGTACTTC. The V gene is TRBV6-2 or TRBV6-3, the J gene TRBJ2-7, with TRBD2 matching 10 bases. This CDR3 is 14 amino acids long. V gave up 6 bases and J gave up 6 bases; unmatched junction bases: 8. Germline V gene data show CDR1 as MNHEY and CDR2 as SVGEGT.

The chain recombines TRBV28 with TRBJ1-1; no clear D gene. Germline CDR1 is MDHEN and CDR2 is SYDVKM. This CDR3 is 13 amino acids long. V gave up 7 bases and J gave up 3 bases, with 12 bases separating them. This chain's CDR3 is CASTRTEYTEAFF. The CDR3 DNA reads TGTGCCAGCACCAGGACGGAGTACACTGAAGCTTTCTTT.

The chain links TRBV27 to TRBJ2-7; D possibly corresponds to TRBD1 (6 bases). CDR3 size: 13 residues. The ends were cut back, 7 bases at V and 2 bases at J, with 12 bases in the middle. Looked up from germline, CDR1 is MNHEY and CDR2 is SMNVEV (reference sequence). CDR3 nucleotides: TGTGCCAGCACCCGCCAGGGGACCTACGAGCAGTACTTC. This gives the protein CASTRQGTYEQYF.

This chain's CDR3 is CAWSRQSYREETQYF. CDR3 DNA: TGTGCCTGGAGTAGACAGTCTTACAGGGAAGAGACCCAGTACTTC. The chain uses TRBV30 and TRBJ2-5; TRBD1 might be the D (6 bases). Trimming removed 2 bases at V and 3 bases at J, with 16 bases between. CDR3 size: 15 residues. Germline CDR1 is GTSNPN and CDR2 is SVGIG (reference sequence).